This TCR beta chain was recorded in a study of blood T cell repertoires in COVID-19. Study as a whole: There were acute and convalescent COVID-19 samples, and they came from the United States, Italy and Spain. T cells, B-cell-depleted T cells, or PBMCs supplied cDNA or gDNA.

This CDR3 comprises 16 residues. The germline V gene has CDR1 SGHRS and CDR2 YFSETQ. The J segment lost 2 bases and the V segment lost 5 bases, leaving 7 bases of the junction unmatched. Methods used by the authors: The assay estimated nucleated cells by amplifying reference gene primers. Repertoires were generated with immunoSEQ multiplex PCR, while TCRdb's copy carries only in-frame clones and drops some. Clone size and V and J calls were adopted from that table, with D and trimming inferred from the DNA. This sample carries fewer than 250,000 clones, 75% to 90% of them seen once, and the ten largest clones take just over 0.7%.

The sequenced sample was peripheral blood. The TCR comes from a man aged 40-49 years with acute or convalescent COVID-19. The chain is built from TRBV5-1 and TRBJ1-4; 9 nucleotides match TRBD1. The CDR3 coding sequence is TGCGCCAGCAGAGGGACAGGGAGTTCGACTAATGAAAAACTGTTTTTT. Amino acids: CASRGTGSSTNEKLFF.